The 5 T cell receptor beta chains reported below all come from one sample, sequenced in a study of T-cell reconstitution after alpha-beta-depleted transplantation in children (TCRdb year 2016). Library construction relied on PCR. The run used an Illumina HiSeq 2500. TCR library preparation used molecular barcoding, with unique molecular identifiers applied to normalize quantification of the TCRbeta repertoire. TCRdb redid the processing of the public reads, applying fastp at Q25 and MiXCR, and retained in-frame beta chains. CDR3 protein duplicates are merged, each entry listing the most common genes and DNA. The sample table holds about 16,000 distinct CDR3 sequences, of which 4.5% to 6% were seen once. The top ten clonotypes cover roughly 7% of the sample. The treatment or condition label of this sample denotes: allogeneic hematopoietic cell transplantation with graft depleted of TCRalphabeta T cells and CD19 B cells.

The source was PBMCs, collected before TCRalphabeta/CD19-depleted stem cell transplant. The receptors here all came from a boy aged 10-17 years with acute lymphoblastic leukemia, due to receive a stem cell transplant.

There are many counts of this clonotype. The V and J genes are TRBV29-1 and TRBJ2-5, with 16 bases aligning to TRBD2. The junction had 5 bases not matched to a gene; V was cut back by 6 bases and J by 4 bases. The CDR3 sequence is 15 residues long. Per the germline V gene, CDR1 is SQVTM and CDR2 is ANQGSEA. CDR3 sequence reads: CSVVGLAGGPETQYF. Written as DNA, the CDR3 is TGCAGCGTAGTGGGACTAGCGGGGGGGCCAGAGACCCAGTACTTC.

This clonotype was counted at least ten times. The chain combines TRBV6-2 or TRBV6-3 with TRBJ2-3, with D maybe TRBD1 (5 bases). The germline gives CDR1 MNHEY, CDR2 SVGEGT. V dropped 0 bases and J dropped 0 bases, with 22 bases sitting between them. CDR3 length: 20 amino acids. The DNA for the CDR3 is TGTGCCAGCAGTTACTCTCCAGGGCAGGGCGGAAGGGGAAGCACAGATACGCAGTATTTT. It encodes CASSYSPGQGGRGSTDTQYF.

This clonotype has a count of ten or more. The chain employs TRBV11-2 and TRBJ1-6; possible D gene TRBD1, 6 bases. Germline values: CDR1 SGHAT, CDR2 FQNNGV. The CDR3 length is 15 residues. V was pared by 1 base and J by 6 bases, with 10 bases between. CDR3 loop: CASSLVGTLNSPLHF. CDR3 bases: TGTGCCAGCAGCTTAGTCGGGACACTTAATTCACCCCTCCACTTT.

This clonotype was detected many times. CDR3 nucleotides: TGTGCCAGCAGCCCGGGACAGGGGGCTCATGAAAAACTGTTTTTT. It translates to CASSPGQGAHEKLFF. The chain combines TRBV7-9 with TRBJ1-4; 12 bases map to TRBD1. J was trimmed by 6 bases and V by 5 bases; bases with no gene match: 4. The germline V gene has CDR1 SEHNR and CDR2 FQNEAQ (reference sequence). The CDR3 extends over 15 amino acids. The full variable domain, rest sourced from reference TRBV7-9 and TRBJ1-4, is DTGVSQNPRHKITKRGQNVTFRCDPISEHNRLYWYRQTLGQGPEFLTYFQNEAQLEKSRLLSDRFSAERPKGSFSTLEIQRTEQGDSAMYLCASSPGQGAHEKLFFGSGTQLSVL.

There are many counts of this clonotype. This rearrangement joins TRBV11-2 to TRBJ1-1; tentatively, D is TRBD1 (6 bases). The CDR3 contains 13 residues. Deletions cut 5 bases from V and 8 bases from J, with 15 bases between. The germline CDR1 and CDR2 sequences are SGHAT and FQNNGV. The CDR3 protein is CASSLGPGEEAFF. The CDR3 bases are TGTGCCAGCAGCCTCGGCCCAGGGGAGGAAGCTTTCTTT.